This T cell receptor beta chain was captured in a study of radiotherapy plus CTLA-4 blockade in lung cancer (dated by TCRdb to the late 2010s). General notes on the study: Objective responses occurred in approximately 17% of enrolled patients, and approximately 34% achieved disease control. Study-wide findings and limitations: After treatment with radiotherapy and ipilimumab, TCR clones that originated in tumors expanded in peripheral blood. Increased serum interferon-beta after radiation, together with early dynamic changes in blood T cell clones, were reported to be the strongest predictors of response.

A note on this clone: The antigen it binds to is not known. No much larger clone exists at a distance of one base, and base qualities are not known.

V and J are truncated by 3 bases and 11 bases respectively, leaving an intervening sequence of 13 bases. Based on the germline V gene, the CDR1 and CDR2 sequences are SGHAT and FQNNGV. The CDR3 runs 12 residues from the cysteine to the phenylalanine. Just CDR3 DNA is preserved here, 36 bases in frame from base 1. The study tested focal radiation therapy combined with CTLA-4 blockade (ipilimumab) in patients with chemo-refractory metastatic non-small-cell lung cancer. The library was produced with the immunoSEQ multiplex PCR assay. TCRdb's version of the immuneACCESS table is confined to in-frame rearrangements and falls short of the full clone set. An unresolved V gene accounts for under half of the shortfall where checked; the remainder is of unknown origin. The sample data list about 49,000 clones, and about 88% of these were observed just once. The top ten clones comprise approximately 7.8% of the sample.

The sample consisted of peripheral blood, taken from a patient treated with radiotherapy plus ipilimumab. In this chain, TRBV11-2 is recombined with TRBJ2-5; the D gene remains uncertain. The origin of this receptor is a human donor with non-small cell lung cancer whose response to radiotherapy plus ipilimumab could not be evaluated. The CDR3 in this case is CASSFPGTEQYF. The sequence in DNA is TGTGCCAGCAGCTTTCCTGGAACGGAGCAGTACTTC.